The clone carrying this T cell receptor beta chain was counted ten times or more. What it binds is unknown. Next came a second PCR, run for roughly 7 to 12 cycles, which used a sample-barcoded 5' primer along with a J-beta primer mix. TCRdb passed the 5' RACE reads through MiXCR, listing each CDR3 protein once. The sample records some 1.5 million distinct CDR3 sequences, about 28% being singletons. These data come from a study of blood T cells in healthy people across ages. Whole-study results and caveats: Investigators viewed diversity estimates from one million T cells as underestimates, the study reported.

Trimming took 8 bases from V and 6 from J, leaving 14 bases between them. Germline V gives CDR1 ENHRY, CDR2 SYGVKD. CDR3 length: 12 amino acids. The clonotype was recovered from a woman aged 25 to 39 in good health. Sequencing used blood. The chain uses TRBV10-3 and TRBJ2-7, with D perhaps matching TRBD1 or TRBD2 (6 bases each). The CDR3 reads CAILPEGGEQYF. CDR3 DNA sequence: TGTGCCATCCTCCCCGAGGGGGGCGAGCAGTACTTC.